The rows below give T cell receptor beta chains drawn from one sample of a study of T cell responses to AZD1222 COVID-19 vaccine. Libraries were prepared by immunoSEQ multiplex PCR; TCRdb keeps only in-frame clonotypes and omits some of them. The sample records about 130,000 clones, roughly 92% being singletons. The sequenced sample was peripheral blood, obtained 28 days after the second AZD1222 dose. The source is an adult who received the AZD1222 COVID-19 vaccine. CDR3s leave out the opening cysteine and the closing phenylalanine or tryptophan. The order of the fields is V gene, J gene, CDR3 protein.

v_gene: TRBV9
j_gene: TRBJ2-7
CDR3aa: ASSVDPSGSLSTNEQY

v_gene: TRBV3-1/TRBV3-2
j_gene: TRBJ2-5
CDR3aa: ASSQDLTLETQY

v_gene: TRBV27
j_gene: TRBJ2-3
CDR3aa: ASSPRGGGSTDTQY

v_gene: TRBV2
j_gene: TRBJ1-1
CDR3aa: ASSEDREAEAF

v_gene: TRBV7-9
j_gene: TRBJ1-4
CDR3aa: ASSRDDRGGNEKLF

v_gene: TRBV25-1
j_gene: TRBJ1-5
CDR3aa: ASKGSNSNQPQH

v_gene: TRBV7-8
j_gene: TRBJ2-2
CDR3aa: ASSWRGTSGSNTGELF

v_gene: TRBV7-2
j_gene: TRBJ2-1
CDR3aa: ASSFSGKRYNEQF

v_gene: TRBV12-3/TRBV12-4
j_gene: TRBJ1-2
CDR3aa: ASSLGQAYGYT

v_gene: TRBV6-2/TRBV6-3
j_gene: TRBJ2-1
CDR3aa: ASSPLSRDNEQF

v_gene: TRBV27
j_gene: TRBJ1-1
CDR3aa: ASGVAGDTEAF

v_gene: TRBV30
j_gene: TRBJ2-7
CDR3aa: AWSVEDVWTSGRAGLREQY

v_gene: TRBV4-3
j_gene: TRBJ1-1
CDR3aa: ASSQALDRDTEAF

v_gene: TRBV3-1/TRBV3-2
j_gene: TRBJ2-7
CDR3aa: ASSQNAVTYEQY

v_gene: TRBV12-3/TRBV12-4
j_gene: TRBJ1-2
CDR3aa: ASNRGLNYGYT

v_gene: TRBV11-3
j_gene: TRBJ2-6
CDR3aa: ASSPRGTGANVLT

v_gene: TRBV9
j_gene: TRBJ2-2
CDR3aa: ASEETVNTGELF

v_gene: TRBV5-1
j_gene: TRBJ1-2
CDR3aa: ASSLDGLAMT

v_gene: TRBV19
j_gene: TRBJ1-5
CDR3aa: ASSMSGGQGARPQH

v_gene: TRBV20-1
j_gene: TRBJ2-7
CDR3aa: SASRREGLYEQY

v_gene: TRBV7-2
j_gene: TRBJ1-4
CDR3aa: ASSLLHATNEKLF

v_gene: TRBV2
j_gene: TRBJ1-2
CDR3aa: ASSDYRASYGYT

v_gene: TRBV2
j_gene: TRBJ1-4
CDR3aa: ASSEGAINEKLF

v_gene: TRBV9
j_gene: TRBJ2-1
CDR3aa: ASSVGASYNEQF

v_gene: TRBV6-2/TRBV6-3
j_gene: TRBJ2-7
CDR3aa: ASSVASTSYEQY

v_gene: TRBV3-1/TRBV3-2
j_gene: TRBJ1-5
CDR3aa: ASSQEGQGDDQPQH

v_gene: TRBV24-1
j_gene: TRBJ1-2
CDR3aa: ATSSPGRGGYT

v_gene: TRBV18
j_gene: TRBJ1-1
CDR3aa: ASSPLRGAKVTEAF

v_gene: TRBV6-5
j_gene: TRBJ1-2
CDR3aa: ASSLGQPYYGYT

v_gene: TRBV19
j_gene: TRBJ1-4
CDR3aa: ASSIRRDNEKLF

v_gene: TRBV9
j_gene: TRBJ1-1
CDR3aa: ASSVGGTEAF

v_gene: TRBV29-1
j_gene: TRBJ2-7
CDR3aa: SVAGSSYEQY